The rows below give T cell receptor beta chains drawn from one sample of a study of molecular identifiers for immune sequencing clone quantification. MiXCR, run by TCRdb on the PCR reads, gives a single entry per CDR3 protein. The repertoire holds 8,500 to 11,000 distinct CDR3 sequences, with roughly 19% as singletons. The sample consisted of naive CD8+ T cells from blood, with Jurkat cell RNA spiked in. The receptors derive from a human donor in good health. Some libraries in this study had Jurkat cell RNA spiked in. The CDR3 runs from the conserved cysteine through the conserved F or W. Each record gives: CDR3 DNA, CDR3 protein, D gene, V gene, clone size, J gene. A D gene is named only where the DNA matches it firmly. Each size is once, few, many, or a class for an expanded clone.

DNA: TGTGCCAGCAGCTCCCGGGCGACTAGCGGGGGCACAGATACGCAGTATTTT
CDR3: CASSSRATSGGTDTQYF
D: TRBD2
V: TRBV11-3
size: few
J: TRBJ2-3

DNA: TGTGCCAGCAGCACGACTAGCACAGATACGCAGCATTTT
CDR3: CASSTTSTDTQHF
D: .
V: TRBV12-3/TRBV12-4
size: few
J: TRBJ1-5

DNA: TGTGCCAGCAGTTTAACCCCTTGGGACAGCCTTTCTGAAGCTTTCTTT
CDR3: CASSLTPWDSLSEAFF
D: TRBD1
V: TRBV27
size: many
J: TRBJ1-1

DNA: TGTGCCAGCAGCGCCTATGGTGAGCAGTACTTC
CDR3: CASSAYGEQYF
D: .
V: TRBV11-2
size: medium-sized
J: TRBJ2-7

DNA: TGTGCCAGCTCACCATCCGGAGTTAACTATGGCTACACCTTC
CDR3: CASSPSGVNYGYTF
D: .
V: TRBV18
size: many
J: TRBJ1-2

DNA: TGTGCCAGCAGCTGGACCGGGACAAACTACGAGCAGTACTTC
CDR3: CASSWTGTNYEQYF
D: .
V: TRBV7-8
size: many
J: TRBJ2-7

DNA: TGCGCCAGCAGCCAAGTTTATGGGGCAGGGAAAGCTTTCTTT
CDR3: CASSQVYGAGKAFF
D: .
V: TRBV4-3
size: few
J: TRBJ1-1

DNA: TGTGCCAGCAGCTTACAGCCCACAGATACGCAGTATTTT
CDR3: CASSLQPTDTQYF
D: .
V: TRBV7-3
size: medium-sized
J: TRBJ2-3

DNA: TGCGCCAGCAGCCCCCCTGAGAACACCGGGGAGCTGTTTTTT
CDR3: CASSPPENTGELFF
D: .
V: TRBV4-1
size: many
J: TRBJ2-2

DNA: TGTGCCAGCAGAGGACAGGGTCGCAATGAGCAGTTCTTC
CDR3: CASRGQGRNEQFF
D: TRBD1
V: TRBV7-9
size: many
J: TRBJ2-1

DNA: TGTGCCAGCACCCCCGTCCGGGCCAATGGCCCACCCGGGGAGCTGTTTTTT
CDR3: CASTPVRANGPPGELFF
D: .
V: TRBV5-4
size: medium-sized
J: TRBJ2-2

DNA: TGTGCCAGCACCGAAGCTAGTACCGGGGAGCTGTTTTTT
CDR3: CASTEASTGELFF
D: .
V: TRBV28
size: medium-sized
J: TRBJ2-2

DNA: TGTGCCAGCAGCTTCTTACTAGCGGGGGCTGGAACCGGGGAGCTGTTTTTT
CDR3: CASSFLLAGAGTGELFF
D: TRBD2
V: TRBV13
size: many
J: TRBJ2-2

DNA: TGTGCCAGCAGCCCACGGACCGCTCATGAAAAACTGTTTTTT
CDR3: CASSPRTAHEKLFF
D: .
V: TRBV11-3
size: many
J: TRBJ1-4

DNA: TGTGCCAGCAGCTGGGCGAGCGGGAGTACAGATACGCAGTATTTT
CDR3: CASSWASGSTDTQYF
D: TRBD2
V: TRBV6-2/TRBV6-3
size: medium-sized
J: TRBJ2-3

DNA: TGTGCCAGCAGCTTGGATTGGAACGGCAGGTCCTACGAGCAGTACTTC
CDR3: CASSLDWNGRSYEQYF
D: .
V: TRBV5-6
size: many
J: TRBJ2-7